This TCR beta chain originates from a study of shared clonotypes between healthy human individuals. V lost 5 bases and J 0 bases, leaving 16 bases between the germline ends. The germline gives CDR1 LNHDA, CDR2 SQIVND (reference sequence). This CDR3 contains 16 residues. Produced via immunoSEQ multiplex PCR; TCRdb's table is partial and in-frame only. Among about 1 million clones listed, 60% to 80% were seen once. To note about this clone: Antigen: not known.

Study-level findings and limits: In contrast to clonotypes shared by all four donors, non-shared clonotypes had lower generation probabilities.

The rearrangement links TRBV19 to TRBJ1-1, with a possible D match to TRBD1 (6 bases). Source material: memory CD4+ T cells sorted from blood. This sample's subset: CD45RA-negative fraction. The clonotype originates from a man aged 18 to 29 in good health. CDR3 sequence reads: CASSPRARGLNTEAFF. As DNA, the CDR3 is TGTGCCAGTAGTCCCCGGGCCAGGGGATTGAACACTGAAGCTTTCTTT. The full variable domain, rest sourced from reference TRBV19 and TRBJ1-1, is DGGITQSPKYLFRKEGQNVTLSCEQNLNHDAMYWYRQDPGQGLRLIYYSQIVNDFQKGDIAEGYSVSREKKESFPLTVTSAQKNPTAFYLCASSPRARGLNTEAFFGQGTRLTVV.